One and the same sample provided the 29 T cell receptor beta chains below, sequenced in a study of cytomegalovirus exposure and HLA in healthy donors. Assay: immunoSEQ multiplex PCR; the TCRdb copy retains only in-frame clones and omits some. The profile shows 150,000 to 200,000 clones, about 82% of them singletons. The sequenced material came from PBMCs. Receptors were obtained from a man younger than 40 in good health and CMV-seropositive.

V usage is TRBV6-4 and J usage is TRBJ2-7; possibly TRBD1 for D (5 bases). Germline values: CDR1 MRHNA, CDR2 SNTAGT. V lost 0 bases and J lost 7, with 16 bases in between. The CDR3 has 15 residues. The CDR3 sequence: CASSDSGPRIHEQYF. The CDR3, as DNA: TGTGCCAGCAGTGACTCGGGGCCTAGGATCCATGAGCAGTACTTC.

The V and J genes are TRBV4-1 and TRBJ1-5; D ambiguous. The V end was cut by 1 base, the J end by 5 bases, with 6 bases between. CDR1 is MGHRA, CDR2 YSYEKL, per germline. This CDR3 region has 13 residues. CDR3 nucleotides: TGCGCCAGCAGCCAAGGTCCAGATCAGCCCCAGCATTTT. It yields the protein CASSQGPDQPQHF.

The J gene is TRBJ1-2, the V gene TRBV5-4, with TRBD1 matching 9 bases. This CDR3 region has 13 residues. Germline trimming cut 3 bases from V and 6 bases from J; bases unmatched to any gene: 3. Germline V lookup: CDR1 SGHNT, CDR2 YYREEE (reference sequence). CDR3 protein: CASSWDRANGYTF. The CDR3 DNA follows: TGTGCCAGCAGCTGGGACAGGGCAAATGGCTACACCTTC. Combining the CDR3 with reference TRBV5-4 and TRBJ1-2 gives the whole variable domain ETGVTQSPTHLIKTRGQQVTLRCSSQSGHNTVSWYQQALGQGPQFIFQYYREEENGRGNFPPRFSGLQFPNYSSELNVNALELDDSALYLCASSWDRANGYTFGSGTRLTVV.

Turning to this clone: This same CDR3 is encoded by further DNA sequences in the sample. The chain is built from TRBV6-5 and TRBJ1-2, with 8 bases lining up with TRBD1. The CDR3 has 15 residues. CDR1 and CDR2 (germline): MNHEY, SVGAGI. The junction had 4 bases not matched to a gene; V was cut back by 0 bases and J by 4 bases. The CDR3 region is CASSYSVQGGYGYTF. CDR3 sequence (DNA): TGTGCCAGCAGTTACTCAGTACAGGGGGGCTATGGCTACACCTTC.

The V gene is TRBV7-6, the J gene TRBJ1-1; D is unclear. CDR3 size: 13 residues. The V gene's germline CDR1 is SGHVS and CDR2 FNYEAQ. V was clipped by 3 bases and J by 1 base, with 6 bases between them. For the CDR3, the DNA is TGTGCCAGCAGCTTTGGAGAGAACACTGAAGCTTTCTTT. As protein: CASSFGENTEAFF.

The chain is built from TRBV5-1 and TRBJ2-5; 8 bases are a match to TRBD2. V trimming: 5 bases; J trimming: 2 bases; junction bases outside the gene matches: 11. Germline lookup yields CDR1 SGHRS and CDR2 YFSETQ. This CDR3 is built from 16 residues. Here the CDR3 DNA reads TGCGCCAGCAGTCAAGTCGTAAGCGGGGGTCAAGAGACCCAGTACTTC. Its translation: CASSQVVSGGQETQYF.

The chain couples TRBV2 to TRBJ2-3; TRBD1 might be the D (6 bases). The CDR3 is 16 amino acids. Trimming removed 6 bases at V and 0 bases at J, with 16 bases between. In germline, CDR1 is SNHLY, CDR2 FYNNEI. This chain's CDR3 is CASRPPGAGSTDTQYF. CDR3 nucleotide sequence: TGTGCCAGCAGGCCCCCAGGGGCCGGGAGCACAGATACGCAGTATTTT.

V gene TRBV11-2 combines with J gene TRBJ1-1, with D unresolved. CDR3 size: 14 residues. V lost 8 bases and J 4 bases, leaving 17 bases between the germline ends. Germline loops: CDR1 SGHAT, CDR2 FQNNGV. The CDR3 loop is CASRGRTAATEAFF. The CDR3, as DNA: TGTGCCAGCCGGGGAAGGACGGCAGCCACTGAAGCTTTCTTT. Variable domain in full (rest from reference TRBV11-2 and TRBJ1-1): EAGVAQSPRYKIIEKRQSVAFWCNPISGHATLYWYQQILGQGPKLLIQFQNNGVVDDSQLPKDRFSAERLKGVDSTLKIQPAKLEDSAVYLCASRGRTAATEAFFGQGTRLTVV.

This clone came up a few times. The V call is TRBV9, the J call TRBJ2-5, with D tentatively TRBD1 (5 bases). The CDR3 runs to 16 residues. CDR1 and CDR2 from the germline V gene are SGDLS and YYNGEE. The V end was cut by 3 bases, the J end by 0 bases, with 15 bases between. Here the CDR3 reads CASSGGPDSYQETQYF. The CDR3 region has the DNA TGTGCCAGCAGCGGAGGCCCCGACAGCTACCAAGAGACCCAGTACTTC.

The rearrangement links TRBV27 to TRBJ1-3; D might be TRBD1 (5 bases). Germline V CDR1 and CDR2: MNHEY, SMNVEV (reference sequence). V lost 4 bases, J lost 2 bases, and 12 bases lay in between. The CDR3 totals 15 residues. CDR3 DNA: TGTGCCAGCAGTTCCCCGGGGGGGACTGGAAACACCATATATTTT. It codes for CASSSPGGTGNTIYF.

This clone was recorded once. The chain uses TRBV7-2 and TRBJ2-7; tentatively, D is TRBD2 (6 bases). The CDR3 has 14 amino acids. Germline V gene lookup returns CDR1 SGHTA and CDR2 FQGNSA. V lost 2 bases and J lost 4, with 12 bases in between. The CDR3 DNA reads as TGTGCCAGCAGCTTATTGGGGGGAAGGTACGAGCAGTACTTC. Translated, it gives CASSLLGGRYEQYF.

For the CDR3, the DNA is TGCGCCAGCAGCTTGGACACAGCGGGCACAGATACGCAGTATTTT. Protein: CASSLDTAGTDTQYF. The rearrangement links TRBV5-1 to TRBJ2-3; weak D call: TRBD2 (5 bases). The CDR3 consists of 15 residues. Per the germline V gene, CDR1 is SGHRS and CDR2 is YFSETQ. V lost 0 bases, J lost 1 base, and 9 bases lay in between.

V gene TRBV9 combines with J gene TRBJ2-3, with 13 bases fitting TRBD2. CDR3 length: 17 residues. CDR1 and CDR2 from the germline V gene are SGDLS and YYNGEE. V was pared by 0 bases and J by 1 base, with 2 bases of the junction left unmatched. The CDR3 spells CASSVGTSGGGTDTQYF. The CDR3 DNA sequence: TGTGCCAGCAGCGTAGGGACTAGCGGGGGAGGCACAGATACGCAGTATTTT.

The CDR3 nucleotides are TGTGCCAGTAGTATCAGGGGGTCGGGCACTGAAGCTTTCTTT. Encoded protein: CASSIRGSGTEAFF. The V call is TRBV19, the J call TRBJ1-1; 7 bases map to TRBD1. There are 14 residues in the CDR3. Germline V gives CDR1 LNHDA, CDR2 SQIVND (reference sequence). With 3 bases clipped from V and 4 bases from J, the junction kept 5 bases outside the gene matches.

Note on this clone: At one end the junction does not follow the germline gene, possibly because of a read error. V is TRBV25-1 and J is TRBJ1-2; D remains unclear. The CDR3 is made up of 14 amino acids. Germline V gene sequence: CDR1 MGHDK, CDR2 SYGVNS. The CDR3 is CASTRDSRSQGCTF. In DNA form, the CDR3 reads TGTGCCAGCACGCGCGATTCCAGGTCTCAAGGCTGCACCTTC.

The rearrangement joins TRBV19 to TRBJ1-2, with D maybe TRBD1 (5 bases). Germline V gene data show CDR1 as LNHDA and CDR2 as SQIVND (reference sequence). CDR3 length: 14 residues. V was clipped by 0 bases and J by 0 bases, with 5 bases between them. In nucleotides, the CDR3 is TGTGCCAGTAGTATAGACAGGGCTAACTATGGCTACACCTTC. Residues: CASSIDRANYGYTF.

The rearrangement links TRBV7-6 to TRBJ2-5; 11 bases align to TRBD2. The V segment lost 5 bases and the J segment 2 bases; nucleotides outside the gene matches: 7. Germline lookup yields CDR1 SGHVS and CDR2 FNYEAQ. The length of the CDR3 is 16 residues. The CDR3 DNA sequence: TGTGCCAGCAGCCAAAAACTAGCGGGGGATCAAGAGACCCAGTACTTC. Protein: CASSQKLAGDQETQYF.

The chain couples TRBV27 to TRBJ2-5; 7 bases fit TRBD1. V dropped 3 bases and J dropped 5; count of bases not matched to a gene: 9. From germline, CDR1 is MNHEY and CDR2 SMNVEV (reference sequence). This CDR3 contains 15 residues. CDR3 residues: CASSLGRGYGETQYF. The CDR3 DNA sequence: TGTGCCAGCAGTTTGGGCAGGGGGTATGGGGAGACCCAGTACTTC.

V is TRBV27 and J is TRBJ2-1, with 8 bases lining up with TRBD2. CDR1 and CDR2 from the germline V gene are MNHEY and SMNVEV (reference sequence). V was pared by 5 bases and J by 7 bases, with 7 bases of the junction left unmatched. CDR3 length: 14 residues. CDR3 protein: CASSTGGLGNEQFF. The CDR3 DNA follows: TGTGCCAGCAGTACGGGGGGGCTAGGGAATGAGCAGTTCTTC.

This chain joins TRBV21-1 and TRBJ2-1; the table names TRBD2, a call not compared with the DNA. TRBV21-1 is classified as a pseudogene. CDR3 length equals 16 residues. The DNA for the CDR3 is TGTGCCAGCAGCCAGAACCGGGGACTAACCCTCGATGAGCAGTTCTTC. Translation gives CASSQNRGLTLDEQFF.

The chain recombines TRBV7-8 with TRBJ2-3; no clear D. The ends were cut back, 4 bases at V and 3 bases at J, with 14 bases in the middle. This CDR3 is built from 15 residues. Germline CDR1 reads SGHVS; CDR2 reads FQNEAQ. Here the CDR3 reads CASSSTRQPTDTQYF. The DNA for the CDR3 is TGTGCCAGCAGCTCCACGAGGCAGCCGACAGATACGCAGTATTTT.

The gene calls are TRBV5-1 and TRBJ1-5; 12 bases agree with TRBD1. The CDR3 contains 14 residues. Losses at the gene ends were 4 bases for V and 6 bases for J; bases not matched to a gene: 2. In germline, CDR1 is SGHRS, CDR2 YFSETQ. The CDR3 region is CASSEGQGAQPQHF. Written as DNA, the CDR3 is TGCGCCAGCAGCGAGGGACAGGGGGCTCAGCCCCAGCATTTT.

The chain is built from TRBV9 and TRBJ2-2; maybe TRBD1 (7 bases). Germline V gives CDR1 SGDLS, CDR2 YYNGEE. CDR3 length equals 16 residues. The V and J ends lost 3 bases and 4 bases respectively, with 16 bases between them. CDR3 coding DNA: TGTGCCAGCAGCGGGGGGGCCGACAGGGTCACCGGGGAGCTGTTTTTT. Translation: CASSGGADRVTGELFF.

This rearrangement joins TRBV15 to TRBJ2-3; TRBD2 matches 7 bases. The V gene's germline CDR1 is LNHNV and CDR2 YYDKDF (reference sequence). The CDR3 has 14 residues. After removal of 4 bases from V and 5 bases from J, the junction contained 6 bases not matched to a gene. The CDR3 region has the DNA TGTGCCACCAGCAAGCAAAGGGAGGGAGATACGCAGTATTTT. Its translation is CATSKQREGDTQYF.

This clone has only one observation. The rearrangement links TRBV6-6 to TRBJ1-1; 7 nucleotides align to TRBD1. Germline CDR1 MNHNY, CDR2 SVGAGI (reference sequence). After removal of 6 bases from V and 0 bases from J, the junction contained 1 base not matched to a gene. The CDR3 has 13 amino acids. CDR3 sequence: CASSDRVNTEAFF. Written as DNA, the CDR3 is TGTGCCAGCAGCGACAGGGTGAACACTGAAGCTTTCTTT.

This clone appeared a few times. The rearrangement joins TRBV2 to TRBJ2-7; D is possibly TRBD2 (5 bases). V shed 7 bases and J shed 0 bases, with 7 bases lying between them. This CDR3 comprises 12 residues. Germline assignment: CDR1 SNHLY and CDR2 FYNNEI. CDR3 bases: TGTGCCAGCAAGAGGGACTCCTACGAGCAGTACTTC. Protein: CASKRDSYEQYF.

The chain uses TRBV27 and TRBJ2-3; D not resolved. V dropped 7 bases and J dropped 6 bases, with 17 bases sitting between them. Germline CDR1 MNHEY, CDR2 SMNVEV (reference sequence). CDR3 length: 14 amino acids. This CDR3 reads CASNKRRNMDTQYF. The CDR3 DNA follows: TGTGCCAGCAATAAGCGCCGGAATATGGATACGCAGTATTTT.

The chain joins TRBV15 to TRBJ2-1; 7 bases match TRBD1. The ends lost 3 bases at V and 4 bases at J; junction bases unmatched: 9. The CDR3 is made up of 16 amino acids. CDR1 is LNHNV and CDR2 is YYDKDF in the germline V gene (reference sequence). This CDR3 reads CATSSLGTEEYNEQFF. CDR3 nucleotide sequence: TGTGCCACCAGCAGTCTCGGGACAGAAGAATACAATGAGCAGTTCTTC.

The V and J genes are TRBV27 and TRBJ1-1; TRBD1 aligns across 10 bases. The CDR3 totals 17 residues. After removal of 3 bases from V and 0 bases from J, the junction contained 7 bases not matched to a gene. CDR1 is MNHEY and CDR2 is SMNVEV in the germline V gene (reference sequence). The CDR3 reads CASSFLRTGGLNTEAFF. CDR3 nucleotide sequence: TGTGCCAGCAGTTTTCTGAGGACAGGGGGTCTGAACACTGAAGCTTTCTTT.